These 8 T cell receptor beta chains were sequenced from one sample in a study of chemoradiotherapy in HPV16-positive cancers. Some clones are missing from TCRdb's copy, which holds only in-frame ones; the method was immunoSEQ multiplex PCR. The sample records 7,500 or so clones, about two thirds being singletons. Sample: tumor tissue, taken from a patient who underwent chemoradiotherapy. The receptors shown here come from a human donor with HPV-associated anogenital cancer.

This clone has a handful of counts. This rearrangement joins TRBV2 to TRBJ1-1, with 8 bases lining up with TRBD1. V was pared by 11 bases and J by 0 bases, with 8 bases of the junction left unmatched. CDR1 SNHLY and CDR2 FYNNEI come from the germline V gene. The CDR3 has 14 amino acids. This CDR3 reads CASQGTGVNTEAFF. Here the CDR3 DNA reads TGTGCCTCCCAAGGGACAGGCGTGAACACTGAAGCTTTCTTT.

The rearrangement links TRBV10-1 to TRBJ2-1; TRBD2 matches 8 bases. The germline V gene encodes CDR1 WNHNN and CDR2 SYGVQD (reference sequence). Losses at the gene ends were 3 bases for V and 10 bases for J; bases not matched to a gene: 8. The CDR3 is 14 amino acids. The CDR3, as DNA: TGCGCCAGCAGTGAACTAGCGGCGTTTCGGGAGCAGTTCTTC. It encodes CASSELAAFREQFF.

As concerns this clone: In the same sample, other DNA sequences code for this CDR3. V is TRBV28 and J is TRBJ1-2; D perhaps matches TRBD1 (5 bases). Per the germline V gene, CDR1 is MDHEN and CDR2 is SYDVKM. The CDR3 runs to 13 residues. The V end was cut by 2 bases, the J end by 4 bases, with 8 bases between. CDR3: CASSLRGSYGYTF. The CDR3 DNA reads TGTGCCAGCAGTTTAAGGGGCTCCTATGGCTACACCTTC.

The J gene is TRBJ1-2, the V gene TRBV6-5; D is uncertain. With 11 bases removed from V and 1 base from J, the gap between germline ends came to 8 bases. Germline V lookup: CDR1 MNHEY, CDR2 SVGAGI. This CDR3 comprises 11 residues. The CDR3 DNA reads as TGTGCCGGGCCATGTAACTATGGCTACACCTTC. Translating gives CAGPCNYGYTF.

The chain carries TRBV4-1 and TRBJ2-7; D not resolved. The CDR3 is 14 amino acids. Germline V CDR1 and CDR2: MGHRA, YSYEKL. V was shortened by 1 base and J by 3 bases, with 10 bases between the two germline ends. The CDR3 DNA sequence: TGCGCCAGCAGCCAAGCCCCGGTGGGCTACGAGCAGTACTTC. It encodes CASSQAPVGYEQYF.

The genes are TRBV29-1 and TRBJ1-2, with a tentative D call TRBD1 (6 bases). This CDR3 comprises 14 residues. V was cut by 6 bases and J by 1 base, with 15 bases left in between. Germline CDR1 reads SQVTM; CDR2 reads ANQGSEA. CDR3 in DNA: TGCAGCGTGGGGGGGCCTTCCGGTAACTATGGCTACACCTTC. It yields the protein CSVGGPSGNYGYTF.

The rearrangement uses TRBV19 and TRBJ2-6; D gene unclear. Germline CDR1 and CDR2: LNHDA and SQIVND (reference sequence). V lost 5 bases and J lost 4, with 3 bases in between. This CDR3 has 12 residues. The CDR3 reads CASSLGANVLTF. CDR3 coding DNA: TGTGCCAGTAGTTTAGGGGCCAACGTCCTGACTTTC. The variable domain in full, completed from reference TRBV19 and TRBJ2-6, reads DGGITQSPKYLFRKEGQNVTLSCEQNLNHDAMYWYRQDPGQGLRLIYYSQIVNDFQKGDIAEGYSVSREKKESFPLTVTSAQKNPTAFYLCASSLGANVLTFGAGSRLTVL.

In nucleotides, the CDR3 is TGTGCCAGAACGCGGGGGGGCATTTGTCAGCCCCAGCATTTT. Amino acids: CARTRGGICQPQHF. The rearrangement joins TRBV9 to TRBJ1-5, with a possible D match to TRBD1 (6 bases). Germline loops: CDR1 SGDLS, CDR2 YYNGEE. V was clipped by 8 bases and J by 6 bases, with 18 bases between them. CDR3 length: 14 amino acids.